This T cell receptor (beta chain) was sequenced in a study of identical twins. TCRdb used MiXCR to reprocess the 5' RACE reads, holding one entry per CDR3 protein. The sample lists about 660,000 distinct CDR3 sequences, over 8.5% occurring once. J was trimmed by 6 bases and V by 7 bases; bases with no gene match: 8. The CDR3 contains 13 residues. CDR1 SGHRS and CDR2 YFSETQ come from the germline V gene. This same sample was also taken into another study, of yellow fever vaccine responses in identical twins. That report notes: A vaccine T cell response that seemed partly convergent and partly personalized was reported in twins.

What was sequenced was PBMCs. This TCR was recovered from a woman under 30 in good health. The V call is TRBV5-1, the J call TRBJ1-1, with 8 positions matching TRBD1. The CDR3 here is CASAIQGESEAFF. CDR3 nucleotides: TGCGCCAGCGCGATACAGGGGGAGTCTGAAGCTTTCTTT.